The rows below give T cell receptor beta chains drawn from one sample of a study of vaccination and CD4 T cells after COVID-19. Their antigens remain unidentified. TCRdb itself ran the PCR reads through MiXCR, one entry per CDR3 protein. The sample has tens of thousands of distinct CDR3 sequences, 43% seen once. The sequences come from CD4+ T cells from blood, cultured in vitro, collected about 7 months after SARS-CoV-2 vaccination. These receptors were obtained from a human donor who had recovered from COVID-19. Both conserved end residues are part of each CDR3. D genes are given only for firm matches. Some rows mark clone size as missing; the rest say once, few, many or name a class of expanded clone.

>few|NA|TRBJ2-5|TRBV19|12
CASSIPGETQYF
TGTGCCAGTAGTATCCCTGGGGAGACCCAGTACTTC
>NA|NA|TRBJ2-7|TRBV29-1|12
CSVVNRGDEQYF
TGCAGCGTTGTTAATAGGGGCGACGAGCAGTACTTC
>NA|TRBD1|TRBJ2-7|TRBV6-5|16
CASSYSRDSLSYEQYF
TGTGCCAGCAGTTACTCCCGGGACAGCCTCTCCTACGAGCAGTACTTC
>NA|NA|TRBJ2-1|TRBV15|15
CATSKGSSSYNEQFF
TGTGCCACCAGCAAGGGCTCAAGCTCCTACAATGAGCAGTTCTTC
>NA|TRBD2|TRBJ2-3|TRBV7-3|15
CASSPIAGGTGTQYF
TGTGCCAGCAGCCCCATAGCGGGAGGTACGGGTACGCAGTATTTT
>NA|TRBD1|TRBJ2-7|TRBV6-5|16
CASSYSGAGGWYEQYF
TGTGCCAGCAGTTACTCGGGGGCAGGGGGCTGGTACGAGCAGTACTTC
>NA|TRBD1|TRBJ2-7|TRBV20-1|16
CSARDGGQVSSYEQYF
TGCAGTGCTAGAGACGGAGGACAGGTCAGCTCCTACGAGCAGTACTTC
>NA|NA|TRBJ1-5|TRBV20-1|17
CSAPKAQRFLSNQPQHF
TGCAGTGCGCCGAAGGCGCAGAGATTCCTTAGCAATCAGCCCCAGCATTTT
>NA|NA|TRBJ1-1|TRBV7-3|11
CASSNGREAFF
TGTGCCAGCAGCAACGGACGGGAAGCTTTCTTT
>once|NA|TRBJ2-1|TRBV6-1|12
CASSVYYNEQFF
TGTGCCAGCAGTGTCTACTACAATGAGCAGTTCTTC
>NA|NA|TRBJ1-1|TRBV6-5|14
CASSYRDEVAEAFF
TGTGCCAGCAGTTACCGGGACGAAGTGGCTGAAGCTTTCTTT
>NA|NA|TRBJ1-3|TRBV20-1|17
CSARLPPGRGYGNTIYF
TGCAGTGCTAGATTACCACCGGGCCGGGGGTATGGAAACACCATATATTTT
>NA|NA|TRBJ2-7|TRBV20-1|13
CSARFSGMYEQYF
TGCAGTGCTAGATTCTCAGGGATGTACGAGCAGTACTTC
>NA|TRBD2|TRBJ2-7|TRBV2|14
CASSSSGSSYEQYF
TGTGCCAGCAGTTCGAGCGGGAGCTCCTACGAGCAGTACTTC
>few|NA|TRBJ2-2|TRBV6-1|14
CASMVGRSTGELFF
TGTGCCAGCATGGTAGGGCGGTCCACCGGGGAGCTGTTTTTT
>NA|NA|TRBJ2-1|TRBV7-9|12
CASSPGRGEQFF
TGTGCCAGCAGCCCCGGCCGGGGGGAGCAGTTCTTC
>few|NA|TRBJ2-5|TRBV20-1|13
CSAPTDTEETQYF
TGCAGTGCCCCGACGGACACAGAGGAGACCCAGTACTTC
>few|NA|TRBJ2-5|TRBV7-6|12
CASNMAQETQYF
TGTGCCAGCAATATGGCACAAGAGACCCAGTACTTC
>NA|TRBD1|TRBJ2-7|TRBV20-1|13
CSAPGTGTYEQYF
TGCAGTGCCCCCGGGACAGGGACGTACGAGCAGTACTTC
>NA|NA|TRBJ2-7|TRBV20-1|13
CSARDPDRYEQYF
TGCAGTGCTAGGGACCCGGACAGATACGAGCAGTACTTC
>once|NA|TRBJ1-1|TRBV7-9|17
CASSHPSSGHMNTEAFF
TGTGCCAGCAGCCATCCCTCATCGGGACATATGAACACTGAAGCTTTCTTT
>NA|TRBD2|TRBJ2-3|TRBV20-1|15
CSAEVSSGTPDTQYF
TGCAGTGCTGAGGTGTCTAGCGGGACCCCAGATACGCAGTATTTT
>NA|TRBD1|TRBJ1-6|TRBV5-5|13
CASSSQGDSPLHF
TGTGCCAGCAGCTCGCAGGGGGATTCACCCCTCCACTTT
>NA|TRBD2|TRBJ2-3|TRBV20-1|16
CSASGGVVGSTDTQYF
TGCAGTGCTAGTGGGGGGGTGGTCGGGAGCACAGATACGCAGTATTTT
>few|TRBD2|TRBJ2-7|TRBV19|14
CASSMSGSAREQYF
TGTGCCAGTAGTATGAGCGGGAGCGCTCGGGAGCAGTACTTC
>few|NA|TRBJ2-1|TRBV7-9|17
CASSLVRMYESYNEQFF
TGTGCCAGCAGCTTAGTTAGGATGTATGAATCCTACAATGAGCAGTTCTTC
>NA|TRBD2|TRBJ2-1|TRBV19|13
CASGGRGSDEQFF
TGTGCCAGTGGGGGGAGGGGTTCAGATGAGCAGTTCTTC
>NA|NA|TRBJ2-7|TRBV20-1|12
CSASGTDYEQYF
TGCAGTGCTTCCGGGACCGACTACGAGCAGTACTTC
>NA|NA|TRBJ1-1|TRBV18|13
CASSTDRRGEAFF
TGTGCCAGCTCCACGGACAGAAGGGGTGAAGCTTTCTTT